This TCR beta chain was documented in a study of identical twins. Whole-study results and caveats: Fewer insertions were carried by abundant cord blood beta clonotypes, but none was seen in memory repertoires. Beta out-of-frame sequences showed weaker excess sharing between twins.

A note on this clonotype: What it binds is unknown.

TCRdb fed the 5' RACE reads into MiXCR, producing one record per CDR3 protein. The data hold about 660,000 distinct CDR3 sequences, with about 9.4% observed a single time. Looked up from germline, CDR1 is SQVTM and CDR2 is ANQGSEA. Trimming removed 0 bases from V and 7 bases from J; junction bases left unmatched: 5. The CDR3 is 13 residues long. A further study also used this sample, focusing on yellow fever vaccine responses in identical twins. That source notes: Reportedly, the T cell response mounted by twins to vaccine seemed partly convergent, partly personalized.

Sequencing input: PBMCs. The V gene is TRBV29-1, the J gene TRBJ1-2; 7 nucleotides align to TRBD1. This receptor was taken from a woman under 30 in good health. The DNA for the CDR3 is TGCAGCGTTGAAGACGTTTACAGGGGTGGCTACACCTTC. It codes for CSVEDVYRGGYTF.